A single sample is the source of the 30 T cell receptor beta chains below, sequenced in a study of blood T cell repertoires in COVID-19. Some clones are missing from TCRdb's copy, which holds only in-frame ones; the method was immunoSEQ multiplex PCR. The profile shows some 130,000 clones, 80% of them singletons. Material for sequencing was peripheral blood. These receptors originate from a man in his 70s with acute or convalescent COVID-19.

The gene calls are TRBV7-2 and TRBJ2-1, with D tentatively TRBD1 (5 bases). CDR1 is SGHTA, CDR2 FQGNSA, per germline. The CDR3 is made up of 15 amino acids. V lost 3 bases to trimming and J lost 1 base, with 10 bases between them. As DNA, the CDR3 is TGTGCCAGCAGCTTCCAGGGCTATTCCTACAATGAGCAGTTCTTC. This codes for CASSFQGYSYNEQFF.

This chain links TRBV5-1 with TRBJ1-2; 11 bases match TRBD1. The CDR3 contains 17 residues. With 3 bases clipped from V and 2 bases from J, the junction kept 9 bases outside the gene matches. Germline V gives CDR1 SGHRS, CDR2 YFSETQ. Here the CDR3 reads CASSSRTGGSPNYGYTF. Here the CDR3 DNA reads TGCGCCAGCAGCTCTAGGACAGGGGGCAGCCCCAACTATGGCTACACCTTC.

The V gene is TRBV18, the J gene TRBJ2-3; TRBD2 matches 8 bases. This CDR3 is built from 15 residues. Germline V gene data show CDR1 as KGHSH and CDR2 as LQKENI. The ends lost 6 bases at V and 2 bases at J; junction bases unmatched: 7. The CDR3, as DNA: TGTGCCAGCTCCACCCGGGGGGGACTCACAGATACGCAGTATTTT. Its protein is CASSTRGGLTDTQYF.

The chain employs TRBV14 and TRBJ2-6; D is perhaps TRBD2 (6 bases). Germline values: CDR1 SGHDN, CDR2 FVKESK. The CDR3 extends over 18 amino acids. Trimming stripped 0 bases from V and 0 bases from J, with 12 bases between. As DNA, the CDR3 is TGTGCCAGCAGCCAAGATTGGGGGGTCTACTCTGGGGCCAACGTCCTGACTTTC. Its protein is CASSQDWGVYSGANVLTF.

V is TRBV12-3 or TRBV12-4 and J is TRBJ1-4; D is undetermined. The CDR3 covers 12 residues. V was pared by 2 bases and J by 11 bases, with 9 bases between. The CDR3 loop reads CASSLTHWKLFF. The CDR3 nucleotides read TGTGCCAGCAGTTTAACCCACTGGAAACTGTTTTTT.

The chain couples TRBV5-4 to TRBJ2-1; D is uncertain. This CDR3 is 15 amino acids long. CDR1 and CDR2 (germline): SGHNT, YYREEE (reference sequence). Deletions cut 0 bases from V and 0 bases from J, with 7 bases between. This CDR3 is CASSLGQGSYNEQFF. The CDR3 DNA follows: TGTGCCAGCAGCTTGGGACAAGGCTCCTACAATGAGCAGTTCTTC.

To note about this clone: The junction shows a germline mismatch at one end, possibly a read error. V gene TRBV18 combines with J gene TRBJ1-5, with D possibly TRBD1 on 6 matching bases. CDR1 KGHSH and CDR2 LQKENI come from the germline V gene. The CDR3 runs 14 residues. The CDR3 region is CASSPQGGSQPQHF. In nucleotides, the CDR3 is TGTGCCAGCTCGCCACAGGGAGGAAGCCAGCCCCAGCATTTT.

Regarding this clone: Lacking the conserved final phenylalanine or tryptophan, this CDR3 likely reflects a read error. It is unclear where the CDR3 begins or ends on the DNA, so no DNA is shown, and the CDR3 is as TCRdb lists it. This rearrangement joins TRBV29-1 to TRBJ1-2; TRBD1 is the table's D call and was not checked against the DNA. The germline gives CDR1 SQVTM, CDR2 ANQGSEA. The CDR3 numbers 14 amino acids, ends counted. CDR3: CSVASLTGWAGSRV.

This chain links TRBV25-1 with TRBJ2-1; 8 nucleotides align to TRBD2. Looked up from germline, CDR1 is MGHDK and CDR2 is SYGVNS. The length of the CDR3 is 15 residues. Germline trimming cut 4 bases from V and 5 bases from J; bases unmatched to any gene: 7. The CDR3 loop is CASSASTSVNNEQFF. DNA for the CDR3: TGTGCCAGCAGTGCGTCGACTAGCGTAAACAATGAGCAGTTCTTC.

This clone was observed a single time. This chain connects TRBV3-1 (or the pseudogene TRBV3-2) to TRBJ1-1; D gene ambiguous. The germline V and J ends were trimmed by 1 base and 6 bases, with 9 bases remaining between them. Germline V gene lookup returns CDR1 LGHDT and CDR2 YNNKEL (reference sequence). This CDR3 is 13 amino acids long. The CDR3 coding sequence is TGTGCCAGCAGCCAAGGAGGCCGGTCTGAAGCTTTCTTT. Its protein is CASSQGGRSEAFF.

The chain uses TRBV10-3 and TRBJ2-3; 8 bases align to TRBD2. J lost 8 bases, V lost 0 bases, and 1 base had no gene match. The V gene's germline CDR1 is ENHRY and CDR2 SYGVKD. This CDR3 spans 13 amino acids. CDR3 in DNA: TGTGCCATCAGTGAGTCCGGGGGGGGTACGCAGTATTTT. Its protein product is CAISESGGGTQYF.

This clone was seen only once. This chain uses TRBV27 with TRBJ2-3; TRBD2 aligns across 11 bases. Unmatched junction bases numbered 9, after V lost 6 bases and J lost 7 bases. Germline V gene lookup returns CDR1 MNHEY and CDR2 SMNVEV (reference sequence). This CDR3 has 15 residues. CDR3 loop: CASSGTSGPPYTQYF. The CDR3 DNA reads as TGTGCCAGCAGCGGGACTAGCGGCCCCCCGTATACGCAGTATTTT.

The J gene is TRBJ2-1, the V gene TRBV6-6; 10 bases agree with TRBD2. The V gene end was trimmed by 7 bases and the J gene end by 3 bases; junction bases not matched to a gene: 9. The CDR3 has 16 amino acids. CDR1 MNHNY and CDR2 SVGAGI come from the germline V gene (reference sequence). DNA of the CDR3: TGTGCCAGCACCGGGTTGATAGCGGGGGGCTACAATGAGCAGTTCTTC. Its translation is CASTGLIAGGYNEQFF.

The chain couples TRBV7-8 to TRBJ1-2; TRBD1 aligns across 9 bases. This CDR3 is built from 16 residues. Trimming removed 5 bases from V and 7 bases from J; junction bases left unmatched: 14. CDR1 is SGHVS and CDR2 is FQNEAQ in the germline V gene. The DNA of the CDR3 is TGTGCCAGCAGCCAAACTACAGGGGGCTTAACTCGTGGCTACACCTTC. Its translation is CASSQTTGGLTRGYTF.

The CDR3 spells CASSWGQGAYYEQYF. The CDR3 DNA follows: TGTGCCAGCAGTTGGGGACAGGGGGCTTACTACGAGCAGTACTTC. The V and J genes are TRBV6-2 or TRBV6-3 and TRBJ2-7, with TRBD1 matching 12 bases. Germline CDR1 reads MNHEY; CDR2 reads SVGEGT. The CDR3 is 15 amino acids. J gave up 3 bases and V 4 bases, and 4 bases lay outside the gene matches.

The chain links TRBV6-1 to TRBJ2-3, with D possibly being TRBD1 (5 bases). The CDR3 extends over 13 amino acids. V dropped 2 bases and J dropped 8 bases, with 11 bases sitting between them. Germline V gene lookup returns CDR1 MNHNS and CDR2 SASEGT. This CDR3 is CASSEMGRVTQYF. The CDR3 coding sequence is TGTGCCAGCAGTGAAATGGGGCGCGTTACGCAGTATTTT.

V is TRBV4-2 and J is TRBJ1-2, with 9 bases identical to TRBD1. Germline-derived CDR1 and CDR2 are LGHNA and YNFKEQ. This CDR3 comprises 17 residues. Trimming cost V 4 bases and J 6 bases; bases outside gene matches: 15. The CDR3 spells CASSRRDREAGGDGYTF. CDR3 DNA sequence: TGTGCCAGCAGCCGCCGGGACAGGGAAGCGGGAGGCGATGGCTACACCTTC.

The V call is TRBV27, the J call TRBJ1-6; D might be TRBD1 (6 bases). V gave up 6 bases and J gave up 0 bases, with 18 bases separating them. The CDR3 spans 18 residues. Germline loops: CDR1 MNHEY, CDR2 SMNVEV (reference sequence). The CDR3 region has the DNA TGTGCCAGCAGCATCTTGGGGGGGCGTCTCTCCTATAATTCACCCCTCCACTTT. This translates into CASSILGGRLSYNSPLHF.

The chain couples TRBV5-1 to TRBJ2-2; TRBD2 matches at 8 bases. This CDR3 comprises 16 residues. V was pared by 4 bases and J by 3 bases, with 8 bases of the junction left unmatched. Germline V gene lookup returns CDR1 SGHRS and CDR2 YFSETQ. The CDR3 region is CASSRGGLYYTGELFF. CDR3 DNA: TGCGCCAGCAGCCGGGGGGGACTTTACTACACCGGGGAGCTGTTTTTT.

This clone showed up just once. The chain links TRBV4-1 to TRBJ1-2, with TRBD1 identical over 7 bases. CDR1 MGHRA and CDR2 YSYEKL come from the germline V gene. The V and J ends lost 2 bases and 6 bases, in that order; junction bases with no gene match: 12. The CDR3 has 16 residues. DNA for the CDR3: TGCGCCAGCAGCCAACCTGGGACAGTTGGAGGAGATGGCTACACCTTC. Its protein product is CASSQPGTVGGDGYTF.

The V gene is TRBV4-1, the J gene TRBJ2-1; 13 bases are shared with TRBD2. Germline CDR1 MGHRA, CDR2 YSYEKL. J was trimmed by 7 bases and V by 0 bases; bases with no gene match: 3. This CDR3 has 16 amino acids. This CDR3 is CASSQEGTSGTNEQFF. The DNA of the CDR3 is TGCGCCAGCAGCCAAGAAGGGACTAGCGGGACGAATGAGCAGTTCTTC.

The chain recombines TRBV2 with TRBJ2-7, with 7 bases aligning to TRBD1. The CDR3 totals 16 residues. After removal of 2 bases from V and 3 bases from J, the junction contained 10 bases not matched to a gene. Germline CDR1 SNHLY, CDR2 FYNNEI. In DNA, the CDR3 is TGTGCCAGCAGTGAACCGAAGGACAGGTACGACTACGAGCAGTACTTC. This encodes CASSEPKDRYDYEQYF.

The chain employs TRBV6-6 and TRBJ2-1, with 9 bases fitting TRBD2. Germline V CDR1 and CDR2: MNHNY, SVGAGI (reference sequence). CDR3 length: 15 amino acids. With 2 bases clipped from V and 8 bases from J, the junction kept 7 bases outside the gene matches. The CDR3 loop is CASSYSGGLVDEQFF. CDR3 sequence (DNA): TGTGCCAGCAGTTACAGCGGGGGGTTGGTAGATGAGCAGTTCTTC.

J is TRBJ2-3 and V is TRBV3-1 (or the pseudogene TRBV3-2); 11 bases align to TRBD2. The junction had 8 bases not matched to a gene; V was cut back by 0 bases and J by 3 bases. The germline V gene has CDR1 LGHDT and CDR2 YNNKEL (reference sequence). The CDR3 has 18 amino acids. The CDR3 loop reads CASSQEGLAGGSTDTQYF. Written as DNA, the CDR3 is TGTGCCAGCAGCCAAGAGGGGCTAGCGGGGGGTAGTACAGATACGCAGTATTTT.

Note on this clone: The sample has other DNA sequences that encode this CDR3 too. The chain is built from TRBV11-2 and TRBJ2-1, with 8 bases aligning to TRBD2. Trimming removed 5 bases from V and 0 bases from J; junction bases left unmatched: 3. This CDR3 is 15 amino acids long. Germline lookup yields CDR1 SGHAT and CDR2 FQNNGV. The CDR3 DNA reads as TGTGCCAGCAGCCTCGGGGGGGGCTCCTACAATGAGCAGTTCTTC. Translation: CASSLGGGSYNEQFF.

This clone was detected only once. In DNA form, the CDR3 reads TGTGCCAGCAGAGCAGGGTCTGGGGCCAACGTCCTGACTTTC. This gives the protein CASRAGSGANVLTF. The chain combines TRBV7-3 with TRBJ2-6, with D possibly being TRBD1 (5 bases). CDR1 is SGHTA and CDR2 is FQGTGA in the germline V gene. The CDR3 has 14 residues. V lost 6 bases and J 1 base, leaving 7 bases between the germline ends.

The J gene is TRBJ1-1, the V gene TRBV5-1, with D hard to call. Trimming removed 1 base from V and 6 bases from J, with 16 bases in between. The CDR3 contains 15 residues. Germline assignment: CDR1 SGHRS and CDR2 YFSETQ. The CDR3 coding sequence is TGCGCCAGCAGCTTGTCTGGGCCAGGCTCTTCTGAAGCTTTCTTT. It codes for CASSLSGPGSSEAFF.

CDR3 loop: CASRVTGLYTEAFF. The DNA of the CDR3 is TGTGCCAGCAGGGTGACAGGGCTGTACACTGAAGCTTTCTTT. This chain connects TRBV6-6 to TRBJ1-1, with 7 bases that match TRBD1. The V segment lost 6 bases and the J segment 3 bases; nucleotides outside the gene matches: 7. Germline CDR1 MNHNY, CDR2 SVGAGI (reference sequence). The CDR3 covers 14 residues.

The rearrangement links TRBV18 to TRBJ1-2; TRBD1 is a possible D gene (5 bases). The CDR3 covers 13 residues. V was cut by 3 bases and J by 7 bases, with 12 bases left in between. CDR1 and CDR2 (germline): KGHSH, LQKENI. In DNA, the CDR3 is TGTGCCAGCTCACCGGGGCAGGACCCTGGCTACACCTTC. As protein: CASSPGQDPGYTF.

This chain uses TRBV5-5 with TRBJ1-1; 9 positions agree with TRBD1. V shed 4 bases, J shed 2 bases, and the junction held 9 bases outside the gene matches. The CDR3 spans 16 residues. Germline V gives CDR1 SGHKS, CDR2 YYEKEE (reference sequence). DNA for the CDR3: TGTGCCAGCAGCCTTACAGGGGGCGTGCGAAACACTGAAGCTTTCTTT. It codes for CASSLTGGVRNTEAFF.